These 10 T cell receptor beta chains were sequenced from one sample in a study of shared clonotypes between healthy human individuals. Libraries were prepared by immunoSEQ multiplex PCR; TCRdb keeps only in-frame clonotypes and omits some of them. The sample yields about 480,000 clones, about four fifths seen once. The sequenced material came from PBMCs. These TCRs come from a woman aged 40 to 50 in good health. Some clones in this sample may be carry-over from other donors' samples.

This clone has only a few counts. The chain recombines TRBV30 with TRBJ2-5, with a weak D call TRBD2 (6 bases). The CDR3 sequence is 13 residues long. Trimming removed 3 bases from V and 0 bases from J, with 8 bases in between. CDR1 is GTSNPN and CDR2 is SVGIG in the germline V gene (reference sequence). The DNA for the CDR3 is TGTGCCTGGAGAAGCGGGTACCAAGAGACCCAGTACTTC. As protein: CAWRSGYQETQYF.

The table lists this clone with a few counts. This rearrangement joins TRBV7-9 to TRBJ1-6; D call uncertain. The CDR3 contains 14 residues. V gave up 1 base and J gave up 9 bases, with 10 bases separating them. Looked up from germline, CDR1 is SEHNR and CDR2 is FQNEAQ (reference sequence). CDR3 in amino acids: CASSLGGAVSPLHF. The CDR3 region has the DNA TGTGCCAGCAGCTTAGGAGGAGCGGTTTCACCCCTCCACTTT.

This clone appeared once. The chain links TRBV5-1 to TRBJ2-1; perhaps TRBD2 as D (6 bases). Between the trimmed V and J ends, which lost 4 bases and 1 base, there was a span of 12 bases. Per the germline V gene, CDR1 is SGHRS and CDR2 is YFSETQ. CDR3 length: 15 residues. CDR3 protein: CASSQIGGSYNEQFF. CDR3 DNA sequence: TGCGCCAGCAGCCAAATCGGGGGATCCTACAATGAGCAGTTCTTC.

A few counts support this clone. This chain links TRBV6-5 with TRBJ2-7, with 13 bases aligning to TRBD2. Germline trimming cut 5 bases from V and 6 bases from J; bases unmatched to any gene: 7. The germline gives CDR1 MNHEY, CDR2 SVGAGI. This CDR3 is built from 15 residues. CDR3 sequence: CASSTGLAGVAEQYF. The CDR3 region has the DNA TGTGCCAGCAGTACTGGACTAGCGGGAGTCGCCGAGCAGTACTTC.

CDR3 nucleotide sequence: TGTGCCAGCAGAGCATCCTCCGCAGATACGCAGTATTTT. Translation: CASRASSADTQYF. The chain uses TRBV6-1 and TRBJ2-3; D is unclear. The CDR3 runs 13 residues. CDR1 is MNHNS, CDR2 SASEGT, per germline. The ends were cut back, 6 bases at V and 4 bases at J, with 11 bases in the middle.

The chain links TRBV28 to TRBJ1-5, with D possibly TRBD1 on 5 matching bases. V lost 6 bases to trimming and J lost 3 bases, with 18 bases between them. Germline V CDR1 and CDR2: MDHEN, SYDVKM. The CDR3 extends over 16 amino acids. CDR3 region: CASSRGTDGFNQPQHF. CDR3 DNA: TGTGCCAGCAGCCGAGGGACGGACGGCTTCAATCAGCCCCAGCATTTT.

This clone was recorded only once. The rearrangement uses TRBV7-9 and TRBJ1-2; a weak D match, TRBD1 (6 bases). Trimming stripped 1 base from V and 0 bases from J, with 6 bases between. Looked up from germline, CDR1 is SEHNR and CDR2 is FQNEAQ (reference sequence). The CDR3 contains 14 residues. CDR3 DNA: TGTGCCAGCAGCTTAGGACAGGCTAACTATGGCTACACCTTC. Its protein is CASSLGQANYGYTF.

This clone was seen a single time. The chain couples TRBV5-1 to TRBJ2-7; tentatively, D is TRBD1 (6 bases). Trimming removed 7 bases from V and 1 base from J, with 15 bases in between. The CDR3 loop spans 14 amino acids. Germline CDR1 SGHRS, CDR2 YFSETQ. CDR3 region: CASHATQGSYEQYF. CDR3 nucleotides: TGCGCCAGCCACGCCACACAGGGTTCCTACGAGCAGTACTTC. Drawing the rest from reference TRBV5-1 and TRBJ2-7, the complete variable domain is KAGVTQTPRYLIKTRGQQVTLSCSPISGHRSVSWYQQTPGQGLQFLFEYFSETQRNKGNFPGRFSGRQFSNSRSEMNVSTLELGDSALYLCASHATQGSYEQYFGPGTRLTVT.

CDR3 DNA: TGTGCCAGCAGCAAAATCCTCGGCGGGAGGTACTACAATGAGCAGTTCTTC. Its protein product is CASSKILGGRYYNEQFF. The V gene is TRBV14, the J gene TRBJ2-1, with TRBD2 identical over 8 bases. CDR1 and CDR2 (germline): SGHDN, FVKESK. The V and J ends lost 5 bases and 3 bases, in that order; junction bases with no gene match: 12. The CDR3 is made up of 17 amino acids.

The V call is TRBV2, the J call TRBJ1-3, with TRBD1 as a possible D gene (5 bases). V was shortened by 9 bases and J by 1 base, with 7 bases between the two germline ends. The CDR3 is 12 amino acids. CDR1 SNHLY and CDR2 FYNNEI come from the germline V gene. The CDR3 nucleotides are TGTGCCAGTGGGGGTTCTGGAAACACCATATATTTT. Translation gives CASGGSGNTIYF.